One and the same sample provided the 17 T cell receptor beta chains below, sequenced in a study of blood T cell repertoires in COVID-19. Sequencing was performed with immunoSEQ multiplex PCR; in TCRdb, only in-frame clones are kept and a portion is missing. The sample lists approximately 220,000 clones; about 86% were seen once. The source material was peripheral blood. The receptors here all came from a woman aged 45-59 years with acute or convalescent COVID-19.

This chain connects TRBV21-1 to TRBJ2-7; the DNA was not used to check the table's D call, TRBD2. TRBV21-1 is a recognized pseudogene. The CDR3 has 13 residues. The CDR3 DNA sequence: TGTGCCAGCAAGGAACGGGAGGAGAACGAGCAGTACTTC. Translation gives CASKEREENEQYF.

V and J are TRBV20-1 and TRBJ1-2; no firm D call. CDR1 and CDR2 (germline): DFQATT, SNEGSKA (reference sequence). The CDR3 totals 11 residues. The germline V and J ends were trimmed by 0 bases and 6 bases, with 5 bases remaining between them. The CDR3 is CSARDLNGYTF. For the CDR3, the DNA is TGCAGTGCTAGAGATCTAAATGGCTACACCTTC.

DNA of the CDR3: TGTGCCAGCAAAACAGACGGTTACGAGCAGTACTTC. This gives the protein CASKTDGYEQYF. The chain has TRBV2 and TRBJ2-7; D gene ambiguous. Trimming stripped 7 bases from V and 4 bases from J, with 11 bases between. Germline CDR1 reads SNHLY; CDR2 reads FYNNEI. This CDR3 has 12 residues.

This chain links TRBV28 with TRBJ1-5; D unclear. V was pared by 2 bases and J by 9 bases, with 17 bases between. The CDR3 contains 15 residues. CDR1 and CDR2 (germline): MDHEN, SYDVKM. CDR3 residues: CASSLEAAADWPQHF. In DNA form, the CDR3 reads TGTGCCAGCAGTTTAGAGGCAGCGGCTGATTGGCCCCAGCATTTT.

V is TRBV5-8 and J is TRBJ2-3; tentative D call: TRBD1 (6 bases). Germline V gives CDR1 SGHTS, CDR2 YDEGEE. The V and J ends lost 4 bases and 6 bases respectively, with 18 bases between them. The CDR3 is 15 amino acids. Written as DNA, the CDR3 is TGTGCCAGCAGCGCCCAGGGGCGACCCCCGGATACGCAGTATTTT. Residues: CASSAQGRPPDTQYF.

The gene calls are TRBV28 and TRBJ2-5, with 8 bases aligning to TRBD1. V lost 2 bases, J lost 5 bases, and 7 bases stayed unmatched. Germline V gene data show CDR1 as MDHEN and CDR2 as SYDVKM. CDR3 length: 15 amino acids. CDR3 region: CASSLAGTGGETQYF. The CDR3, as DNA: TGTGCCAGCAGTTTAGCGGGGACAGGAGGGGAGACCCAGTACTTC.

The V gene is TRBV11-2, the J gene TRBJ1-1; D gene ambiguous. Per the germline V gene, CDR1 is SGHAT and CDR2 is FQNNGV. This CDR3 is 15 amino acids long. The V and J ends lost 2 bases and 5 bases respectively, with 15 bases between them. This CDR3 is CASSLFQPVGTEAFF. For the CDR3, the DNA is TGTGCCAGCAGCTTATTCCAGCCGGTCGGGACTGAAGCTTTCTTT.

This clone was counted a single time. This chain uses TRBV5-4 with TRBJ2-7, with a weak D call TRBD2 (6 bases). The CDR3 covers 15 residues. Germline loops: CDR1 SGHNT, CDR2 YYREEE (reference sequence). V shed 0 bases and J shed 7 bases, with 17 bases lying between them. This CDR3 is CASSLGERAVGEQYF. DNA of the CDR3: TGTGCCAGCAGCTTGGGGGAGCGGGCCGTGGGGGAGCAGTACTTC. The full variable domain, rest sourced from reference TRBV5-4 and TRBJ2-7, is ETGVTQSPTHLIKTRGQQVTLRCSSQSGHNTVSWYQQALGQGPQFIFQYYREEENGRGNFPPRFSGLQFPNYSSELNVNALELDDSALYLCASSLGERAVGEQYFGPGTRLTVT.

The chain carries TRBV9 and TRBJ2-3; TRBD1 matches at 7 bases. From germline, CDR1 is SGDLS and CDR2 YYNGEE. V lost 4 bases, J lost 0 bases, and 8 bases stayed unmatched. There are 16 residues in the CDR3. The CDR3 here is CASSLGTDTSTDTQYF. CDR3 in DNA: TGTGCCAGCAGCCTAGGGACAGATACTAGCACAGATACGCAGTATTTT.

The rearrangement uses TRBV27 and TRBJ2-1, with 7 positions matching TRBD1. Trimming removed 10 bases from V and 4 bases from J; junction bases left unmatched: 16. Germline loops: CDR1 MNHEY, CDR2 SMNVEV (reference sequence). The CDR3 length is 16 residues. The CDR3 bases are TGTGCCACCAGGCAGGGGGTAGGATCGGGTTACAATGAGCAGTTCTTC. It yields the protein CATRQGVGSGYNEQFF.

The CDR3 DNA reads TGTGCCAGCAGTTTAACCGGGAGGGCCTCCGAGCAGTACTTC. This gives the protein CASSLTGRASEQYF. The rearrangement uses TRBV27 and TRBJ2-7; 8 nucleotides match TRBD2. The CDR3 consists of 14 residues. Germline V gene data show CDR1 as MNHEY and CDR2 as SMNVEV (reference sequence). With V trimmed by 2 bases and J by 6 bases, 6 bases remained unmatched.

The chain couples TRBV7-2 to TRBJ2-1; TRBD2 is a possible D gene (5 bases). The CDR3 covers 14 residues. CDR1 SGHTA and CDR2 FQGNSA come from the germline V gene. V dropped 4 bases and J dropped 9 bases, with 16 bases sitting between them. CDR3 region: CASSSQLGISEQFF. The CDR3 DNA follows: TGTGCCAGCAGCTCGCAACTAGGGATTAGTGAGCAGTTCTTC.

The chain joins TRBV21-1 to TRBJ2-7; the table's D call, TRBD2, was not checked against the DNA. TRBV21-1 is designated a pseudogene. This CDR3 has 16 amino acids. CDR3 protein: CARGLAGSHPYYEQYF. As DNA, the CDR3 is TGTGCCAGAGGACTAGCGGGGTCCCACCCATATTACGAGCAGTACTTC.

Note on this clone: The junction shows a germline mismatch at one end, possibly a read error. The chain joins TRBV28 to TRBJ2-7; 11 bases are shared with TRBD2. Germline values: CDR1 MDHEN, CDR2 SYDVKM. The CDR3 runs to 13 residues. The CDR3 here is CAGSSGRAGEQYF. CDR3 nucleotide sequence: TGTGCCGGCAGTAGCGGGAGGGCCGGCGAGCAGTACTTC.

This clone came up once. The chain couples TRBV9 to TRBJ2-7; TRBD2 might be the D (5 bases). Germline V gives CDR1 SGDLS, CDR2 YYNGEE. The CDR3 contains 14 residues. The ends were cut back, 0 bases at V and 5 bases at J, with 12 bases in the middle. In DNA form, the CDR3 reads TGTGCCAGCAGCGTAGCGGGAACATCCCACGAGCAGTACTTC. Protein product: CASSVAGTSHEQYF.

V gene TRBV29-1 combines with J gene TRBJ2-5, with D possibly TRBD2 on 6 matching bases. The V gene lost 6 bases and the J gene lost 2 bases, with 13 bases spanning the gap. The CDR3 covers 13 residues. Germline loops: CDR1 SQVTM, CDR2 ANQGSEA. In DNA form, the CDR3 reads TGCAGCGTCAGGAGGGCAGTTCAAGAGACCCAGTACTTC. Amino acid sequence: CSVRRAVQETQYF.

This chain connects TRBV27 to TRBJ2-5, with D possibly TRBD1 on 5 matching bases. This CDR3 has 15 amino acids. Looked up from germline, CDR1 is MNHEY and CDR2 is SMNVEV (reference sequence). The V and J ends lost 5 bases and 5 bases respectively, with 18 bases between them. In DNA form, the CDR3 reads TGTGCCAGCAGTCGAATCAGGGCTCCAGCGGAGACCCAGTACTTC. Protein product: CASSRIRAPAETQYF.